This T cell receptor beta chain was obtained from a study of Ad26.COV2.S vaccination and SARS-CoV-2 variants (dated by TCRdb to 2020 to 2022). Background on the whole study: Donors in the vaccine arm were drawn from COV1001, a multicentre, randomized, double-blind, placebo-controlled phase I-IIa trial testing Ad26.COV2.S in healthy adults. Ad26.COV2.S was administered intramuscularly at 5 x 10^10 or 1 x 10^11 viral particles, either as a single shot or as two shots given 56 days apart. The specificity and breadth of SARS-CoV-2-reactive T cell receptors after Ad26.COV2.S vaccination were assessed by TCRbeta repertoire sequencing. A total of some 30 samples were included in the TCR-sequenced set, comprising around 19 Ad26.COV2.S vaccine recipients, 5 placebo recipients and 8 SARS-CoV-2 convalescent individuals. Trial participants were randomized into five groups of five: low-dose or high-dose Ad26.COV2.S given once or twice, or placebo on both occasions. Investigators remained blinded to trial group allocation during experiments and outcome assessment. Beyond this particular receptor, the publication reports: Ad26.COV2.S recipients had higher spike-specific TCR breadth than placebo recipients (P = 0.0014). According to the authors, total T cell responses may have been underestimated by the TCR breadth and depth analyses. The study was not powered to compare responses between vaccine doses or regimens. Substantial breadth of spike-specific CD8+ and CD4+ T cell responses was reported after vaccination. Comparable non-spike TCR breadth was observed between vaccine and placebo recipients, consistent with only spike being contained in the vaccine.

The immunoSEQ Assay was used to sequence TCRbeta CDR3 regions. After extraction, genomic DNA underwent amplification by bias-controlled multiplex PCR, followed by high-throughput sequencing. The source study handled its data this way. To quantify the absolute abundance of every unique TCRbeta CDR3 region, sequences were collapsed and filtered. T cell fraction was estimated by normalizing TCRbeta template counts to usable DNA, which was measured by amplifying reference genes present in all nucleated cells. Repertoire TCRs were annotated as SARS-CoV-2-specific when V gene, CDR3 amino acid sequence and J gene were exactly matched to a known reactive TCR set. The reference SARS-CoV-2 TCR set was obtained from MIRA and was filtered for enrichment in COVID-19-positive ImmuneCODE repertoires, whereby public or cross-reactive TCRs were removed. Using the MIRA antigens, annotated TCRs were further analysed by specific ORF or by position within an ORF. Depth was the summed frequency of annotated unique rearrangements, while breadth was defined as annotated unique rearrangements over total unique productive rearrangements. Two-sided Wilcoxon rank-sum tests were applied when comparing TCR breadth between groups. In its TCRdb copy, this immuneACCESS table keeps in-frame sequences only and misses some clones. Where compared with another copy, unresolved V genes explain less than half of these, and the others have no known cause. Clone size and the V and J calls come from that table; the DNA yielded D and trimming. This sample comprises around 380,000 clones, more than 85% of them detected only once. Jointly, the top ten make up 3.5% of the sample.

The treatment or condition label of this sample denotes: roughly 18 received Ad26.COV2.S at low or high dose, single or two shots; about five received placebo; per-sample allocation not given. For vaccine and placebo recipients, repertoires were sequenced using samples collected on day 63 after the first injection. Cohort 1b enrolled 20 to 30 adults aged 18-55 years at a single site in Boston, USA, between 29 July and 7 August 2020. Ad26.COV2.S consisted of a replication-incompetent adenovirus type 26 vector by which a prefusion-stabilized SARS-CoV-2 spike protein from the original Wuhan strain was expressed. Notes on this clone: Its antigen has not been determined. Base qualities were left out, and no much larger clone turns up one base away.

Sequencing used peripheral blood, obtained in a trial of Ad26.COV2.S vaccine versus placebo. This sequence was found in a person aged 18-65 years who received the Ad26.COV2.S COVID-19 vaccine or a placebo.

Read as DNA, the sequence is TGTGCCAGCAGCTTGGTATCGGGCGGCCTCTATGGCTACACCTTC. Protein translation: CASSLVSGGLYGYTF. The chain is made from TRBV5-4 and TRBJ1-2; the D segment cannot be called with confidence. Trimming at the junction amounts to 0 bases on V and 4 bases on J, and the germline ends lie 13 bases apart. The germline V gene (reference sequence) supplies CDR1 SGHNT and CDR2 YYREEE. From the cysteine through the phenylalanine, the CDR3 covers 15 amino acids. Kept here is only the CDR3 DNA, which spans 45 bases and is read in frame from base 1.